Listed below are T cell receptor beta chains from one sample, sequenced in a study of blood T cell repertoires in COVID-19. TCRdb's copy holds only in-frame clones and misses some; the assay was immunoSEQ multiplex PCR. Among around 370,000 clones listed, approximately 90% were seen once. Sequenced: peripheral blood. Every receptor here comes from a woman aged 18-29 years who had recovered from COVID-19. Both conserved end residues are part of each CDR3. The order of the fields is V gene, D gene, clone size, J gene, CDR3 length, CDR3 protein, CDR3 DNA. The D gene is left open where the match is weak. The size of a clone is reported for some rows only, either as once, few or many, or as a class for expanded clones.

>TRBV5-1|NA|NA|TRBJ2-5|16
CASSLVKDGGGETQYF
TGCGCCAGCAGCTTGGTAAAGGACGGCGGCGGGGAGACCCAGTACTTC
>TRBV7-6|NA|NA|TRBJ2-1|12
CASSTAPNEQFF
TGTGCCAGCAGCACAGCACCGAATGAGCAGTTCTTC
>TRBV9|NA|NA|TRBJ1-1|15
CASSVGAGKGAEAFF
TGTGCCAGCAGCGTAGGGGCAGGGAAGGGCGCTGAAGCTTTCTTT
>TRBV25-1|TRBD2|NA|TRBJ2-2|14
CASSVLAGTGELFF
TGTGCCAGCAGTGTCCTAGCGGGAACCGGGGAGCTGTTTTTT
>TRBV18|TRBD2|NA|TRBJ2-3|17
CASSPQGLAGPTDTQYF
TGTGCCAGCTCACCGCAAGGGCTAGCGGGGCCCACAGATACGCAGTATTTT
>TRBV7-8|NA|NA|TRBJ1-6|13
CASSYFQNSPLHF
TGTGCCAGCAGCTATTTCCAAAATTCACCCCTCCACTTT
>TRBV19|NA|NA|TRBJ1-4|14
CASTKGSYNEKLFF
TGTGCCAGTACCAAAGGGAGTTATAATGAAAAACTGTTTTTT
>TRBV3-1/TRBV3-2|TRBD1|NA|TRBJ2-2|15
CASTLDRSGTGELFF
TGTGCCAGCACCCTGGACAGGTCGGGCACCGGGGAGCTGTTTTTT
>TRBV7-2|NA|NA|TRBJ2-3|14
CASSLSSGPDTQYF
TGTGCCAGCAGCTTAAGTAGCGGTCCAGATACGCAGTATTTT
>TRBV5-1|TRBD1|NA|TRBJ2-1|15
CASSRDRGPGNEQFF
TGCGCCAGCAGCAGGGACAGGGGGCCCGGCAATGAGCAGTTCTTC
>TRBV14|NA|NA|TRBJ2-3|16
CASSQDIAGSRDTQYF
TGTGCCAGCAGCCAAGATATCGCAGGGTCGAGAGATACGCAGTATTTT
>TRBV2|TRBD1|NA|TRBJ1-1|17
CASRETTSGTGGTEAFF
TGTGCCAGCAGGGAAACAACTTCCGGGACAGGGGGCACTGAAGCTTTCTTT
>TRBV7-2|NA|NA|TRBJ2-3|15
CASSSQASRTDTQYF
TGTGCCAGCAGCTCCCAGGCGAGTCGCACAGATACGCAGTATTTT
>TRBV2|NA|once|TRBJ2-2|15
CASSFQGPNTGELFF
TGTGCCAGCAGTTTTCAGGGCCCTAACACCGGGGAGCTGTTTTTT
>TRBV4-1|TRBD1|NA|TRBJ1-1|15
CASSHFGQGNTEAFF
TGCGCCAGCAGCCACTTCGGACAGGGGAACACTGAAGCTTTCTTT
>TRBV6-2/TRBV6-3|TRBD2|NA|TRBJ2-5|16
CASSRGLAGAGETQYF
TGTGCCAGCAGTCGGGGACTAGCGGGAGCCGGAGAGACCCAGTACTTC
>TRBV29-1|TRBD1|once|TRBJ1-5|12
CSAGDRYQPQHF
TGCAGCGCTGGGGACAGGTATCAGCCCCAGCATTTT
>TRBV7-8|TRBD2|once|TRBJ2-3|16
CASSLPGGGVEDTQYF
TGTGCCAGCAGCTTACCGGGCGGGGGAGTGGAAGATACGCAGTATTTT
>TRBV19|TRBD2|once|TRBJ2-6|17
CASTEIQGGSGANVLTF
TGTGCCAGTACGGAGATTCAGGGAGGGTCTGGGGCCAACGTCCTGACTTTC
>TRBV27|NA|NA|TRBJ2-1|14
CASTPKTDPNEQFF
TGTGCCAGCACCCCCAAGACTGATCCCAATGAGCAGTTCTTC
>TRBV24-1|NA|once|TRBJ2-2|15
CATSARTTPSGELFF
TGTGCCACCAGTGCTCGAACAACCCCCTCCGGGGAGCTGTTTTTT
>TRBV4-3|NA|NA|TRBJ2-1|16
CASSQQLPPPYNEQFF
TGCGCCAGCAGCCAACAACTCCCCCCGCCCTACAATGAGCAGTTCTTC
>TRBV19|NA|NA|TRBJ1-1|14
CASSISRRGNEAFF
TGTGCCAGTAGTATTAGCCGCCGAGGCAATGAAGCTTTCTTT
>TRBV6-5|NA|NA|TRBJ2-6|16
CASSYRGNSGANVLTF
TGTGCCAGCAGTTACAGGGGAAACTCTGGGGCCAACGTCCTGACTTTC
>TRBV28|TRBD2|once|TRBJ2-2|13
CASSLGGAGELFF
TGTGCCAGCAGTTTAGGGGGGGCCGGGGAGCTGTTTTTT
>TRBV9|TRBD2|NA|TRBJ2-1|17
CASSAEGGLAGGNEQFF
TGTGCCAGCAGCGCAGAGGGGGGACTAGCGGGAGGCAATGAGCAGTTCTTC
>TRBV7-9|TRBD1|NA|TRBJ1-2|15
CASSPDRGFSYGYTF
TGTGCCAGCAGCCCTGACAGGGGGTTTAGTTATGGCTACACCTTC
>TRBV5-4|TRBD2|NA|TRBJ2-2|18
CASSPFMTSGSFAGELFF
TGTGCCAGCAGCCCATTCATGACTAGCGGGAGTTTCGCCGGGGAGCTGTTTTTT
>TRBV2|TRBD2|NA|TRBJ2-5|14
CASSFQREQETQYF
TGTGCCAGCAGTTTCCAGCGGGAGCAAGAGACCCAGTACTTC
>TRBV4-3|NA|NA|TRBJ2-1|14
CASSSLPEDNEQFF
TGCGCCAGCAGCAGTCTCCCTGAGGACAATGAGCAGTTCTTC
>TRBV30|NA|NA|TRBJ1-3|16
CAWSVSAYSSLGTIYF
TGTGCCTGGAGTGTCTCGGCTTACAGCTCTCTTGGCACCATATATTTT
>TRBV4-3|TRBD1|many|TRBJ2-2|16
CASSRERGTVPGELFF
TGCGCCAGCAGCCGCGAACGAGGGACAGTACCCGGGGAGCTGTTTTTT
>TRBV15|NA|NA|TRBJ2-6|19
CATSSAHRVFGSGANVLTF
TGTGCCACCAGCAGTGCACACAGGGTATTCGGGTCTGGGGCCAACGTCCTGACTTTC
>TRBV10-3|TRBD2|NA|TRBJ2-3|19
CAIRGNGGQREVVTDTQYF
TGTGCCATCAGGGGGAATGGGGGCCAGCGGGAGGTCGTCACAGATACGCAGTATTTT
>TRBV9|TRBD2|NA|TRBJ2-1|15
CASSVGGGSFHEQFF
TGTGCCAGCAGCGTAGGGGGCGGGAGTTTCCATGAGCAGTTCTTC
>TRBV6-5|TRBD1|NA|TRBJ1-5|14
CASSPTGRYQPQHF
TGTGCCAGCAGCCCGACAGGGCGATATCAGCCCCAGCATTTT
>TRBV19|TRBD2|NA|TRBJ2-3|19
CASSIDPPGLAGETDTQYF
TGTGCCAGTAGTATAGACCCCCCGGGACTAGCGGGAGAAACAGATACGCAGTATTTT
>TRBV14|TRBD1|NA|TRBJ2-2|16
CASSKGQGTNTGELFF
TGTGCCAGCAGCAAGGGACAGGGGACGAACACCGGGGAGCTGTTTTTT
>TRBV7-9|TRBD2|NA|TRBJ2-5|17
CASSSPIILAGEETQYF
TGTGCCAGCAGCTCACCCATCATACTAGCGGGAGAAGAGACCCAGTACTTC